This entry concerns a single T cell receptor (beta chain). Trimming removed 4 bases from V and 0 bases from J, with 11 bases in between. The CDR3 covers 15 residues. From germline, CDR1 is SGHRS and CDR2 YFSETQ. The PCR used 60 Vbeta and 13 Jbeta primers. Method: immunoSEQ multiplex PCR; TCRdb's copy keeps in-frame clones and lacks some. Of 55,000 to 80,000 clones listed, 70% to 75% are singletons. These data belong to a study of cytomegalovirus exposure and HLA in healthy donors. V is TRBV5-1 and J is TRBJ1-3; possibly TRBD1 for D (5 bases). Sequences were obtained from PBMCs. This TCR came from a woman aged 30 to 39 in good health and CMV-seronegative. CDR3 residues: CASSPQAFSGNTIYF. For the CDR3, the DNA is TGCGCCAGCAGCCCACAGGCCTTCTCTGGAAACACCATATATTTT.